This T cell receptor beta chain was captured by sequencing in a study of CD4+ T cells in melanoma. Sequencing used immunoSEQ multiplex PCR; TCRdb keeps in-frame clones, though not all of them. The sample has just under 10,000 clones, roughly 62% seen once. Whole-study findings and limits: In melanoma, neoantigen-specific CD4+ T cells reportedly differed in differentiation state.

Notes on this clone: What it binds is unknown.

The CDR3 has 13 residues. Germline V gives CDR1 LNHDA, CDR2 SQIVND (reference sequence). V lost 4 bases and J lost 0, with 6 bases in between. The sample consisted of cells from a culture (not recorded whether cultured in vitro). The sequence derives from a human donor with melanoma. This rearrangement joins TRBV19 to TRBJ1-1; no definite D call. This CDR3 is CASSTGVNTEAFF. The DNA of the CDR3 is TGTGCCAGTAGTACCGGGGTGAACACTGAAGCTTTCTTT.